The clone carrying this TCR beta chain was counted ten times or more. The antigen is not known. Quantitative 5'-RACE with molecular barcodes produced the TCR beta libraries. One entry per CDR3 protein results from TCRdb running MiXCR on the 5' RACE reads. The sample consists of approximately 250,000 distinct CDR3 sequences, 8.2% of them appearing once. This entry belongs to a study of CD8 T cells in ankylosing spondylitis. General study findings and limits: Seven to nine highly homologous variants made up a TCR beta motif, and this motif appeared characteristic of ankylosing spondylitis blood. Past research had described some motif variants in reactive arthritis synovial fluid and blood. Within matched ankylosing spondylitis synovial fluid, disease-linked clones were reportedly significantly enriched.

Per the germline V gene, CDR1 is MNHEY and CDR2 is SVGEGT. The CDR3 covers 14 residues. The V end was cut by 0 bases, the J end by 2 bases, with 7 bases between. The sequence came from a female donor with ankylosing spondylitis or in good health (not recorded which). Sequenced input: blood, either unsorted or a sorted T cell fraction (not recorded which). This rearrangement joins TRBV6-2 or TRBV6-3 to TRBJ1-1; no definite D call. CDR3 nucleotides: TGTGCCAGCAGTTACTCGTCCCTAAACACTGAAGCTTTCTTT. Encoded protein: CASSYSSLNTEAFF.